This T cell receptor beta chain emerged from a study of molecular identifiers for immune sequencing clone quantification. Preparation of the bulk TCR libraries relied on previously described methods and listed TCR primers. TCRdb analysed the PCR reads with MiXCR anew, one entry per CDR3 protein. The profile shows about 640,000 distinct CDR3 sequences, 15% to 20% of them singletons. V lost 0 bases, J lost 2 bases, and 10 bases stayed unmatched. The CDR3 sequence is 18 residues long. Germline V CDR1 and CDR2: LGHNA, YSLEER. The sequence derives from a human donor in good health. Some libraries in this study had Jurkat cell RNA spiked in. The sample comprised naive CD8+ T cells from blood, with Jurkat cell RNA spiked in. Subset indicated: FACS-sorted CD8+CD4-CCR7+CD45RA+ naive T cells. V usage is TRBV4-3 and J usage is TRBJ2-3, with TRBD2 identical over 8 bases. This CDR3 reads CASSQDERGRPDTDTQYF. The CDR3 bases are TGCGCCAGCAGCCAAGATGAGCGGGGGCGACCCGACACAGATACGCAGTATTTT.